This T cell receptor (beta chain) was sequenced in a study of T cell responses to AZD1222 COVID-19 vaccine. About this clone: Its specificity is not known.

Some clones are missing from TCRdb's copy, which holds only in-frame ones; the method was immunoSEQ multiplex PCR. The table has 120,000 or so clones, about 88% seen once. Study results and caveats: Repertoires were sampled only after the peak T cell response.

The CDR3 spans 16 residues. Deletions cut 4 bases from V and 0 bases from J, with 16 bases between. Germline V gene sequence: CDR1 MNHEY, CDR2 SMNVEV (reference sequence). The source material was peripheral blood, sampled on day 0 of MenACWY control vaccination. The clonotype was recovered from an adult in good health. The J gene is TRBJ2-7, the V gene TRBV27; D is perhaps TRBD2 (6 bases). CDR3 residues: CASSWRWRTTSYEQYF. DNA of the CDR3: TGTGCCAGCAGTTGGCGATGGCGGACTACCTCCTACGAGCAGTACTTC.